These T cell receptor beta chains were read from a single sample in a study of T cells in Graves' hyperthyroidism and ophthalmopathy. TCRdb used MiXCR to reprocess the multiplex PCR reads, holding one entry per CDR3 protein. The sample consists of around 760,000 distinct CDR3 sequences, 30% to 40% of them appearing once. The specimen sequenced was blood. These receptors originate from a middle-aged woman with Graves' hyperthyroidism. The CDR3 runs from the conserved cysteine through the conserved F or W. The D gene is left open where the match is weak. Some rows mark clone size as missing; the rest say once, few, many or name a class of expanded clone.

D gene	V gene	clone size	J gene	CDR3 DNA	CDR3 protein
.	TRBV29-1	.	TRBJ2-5	TGCAGCGTTGGTGCAGGGTGGCTGGAGACCCAGTACTTC	CSVGAGWLETQYF
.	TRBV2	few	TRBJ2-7	TGTGCCAGCAGCCCCCATGGAGGTGAGATAAGCTCCTACGAGCAGTACTTC	CASSPHGGEISSYEQYF
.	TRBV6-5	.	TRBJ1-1	TGTGCCATCGACTACAGGGAGAACACTGAAGCTTTCTTT	CAIDYRENTEAFF
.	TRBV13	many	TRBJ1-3	TGTGCCAGCAGCTTGTTGGGTTCTTTGGACACCATATATTTT	CASSLLGSLDTIYF
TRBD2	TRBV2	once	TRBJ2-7	TGTGCCAGCAAGGCTAATAGCGGGAGGCCCACGCCTAGCTCCTACAATGAGCAGTACTTC	CASKANSGRPTPSSYNEQYF
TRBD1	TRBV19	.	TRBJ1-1	TGTGCCAGTAGTATTGGGACAGGGGGCGATAGGACTGAAGCTTTCTTT	CASSIGTGGDRTEAFF
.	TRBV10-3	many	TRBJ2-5	TGTGCCATCAGGGACACCCAAAACCAAGAGACCCAGTACTTC	CAIRDTQNQETQYF
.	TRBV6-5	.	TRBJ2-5	TGTGCCAGCAGTTACGGGACAAACCAAGAGACCCAGTACTTC	CASSYGTNQETQYF
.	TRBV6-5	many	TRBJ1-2	TGTGCCAGCAGTCTCTCACCAGGGTATGGCTACACCTTC	CASSLSPGYGYTF
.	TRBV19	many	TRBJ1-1	TGTGCCAGCCAGAGGACCATGAACACTGAAGCTTTCTTT	CASQRTMNTEAFF
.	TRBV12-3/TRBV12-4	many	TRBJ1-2	TGTGCCAGCAGTCTCCCTACTAACTATGGCTACACCTTC	CASSLPTNYGYTF
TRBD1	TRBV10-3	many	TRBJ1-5	TGTGCCATCAGCCCGGGGACAGATCAGCCCCAGCATTTT	CAISPGTDQPQHF
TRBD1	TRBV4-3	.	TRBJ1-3	TGCGCCAGCAGCACTGCCGGGACAGGGACTGGAGACACCATATATTTT	CASSTAGTGTGDTIYF
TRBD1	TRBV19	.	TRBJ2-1	TGTGCCAGTAGAGGTACCAGGGGGCTCAATGAGCAGTTCTTC	CASRGTRGLNEQFF
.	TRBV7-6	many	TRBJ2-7	TGTGCCAGCAGCATGGGCCCCATCGATCAGTACTTC	CASSMGPIDQYF
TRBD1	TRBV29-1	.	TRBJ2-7	TGCAGCGTTCTCTTGGGGACAGGTAACTACGAGCAGTACTTC	CSVLLGTGNYEQYF
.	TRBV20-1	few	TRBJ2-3	TGCAGTGCTGTTGACTCCACAGATACGCAGTATTTT	CSAVDSTDTQYF
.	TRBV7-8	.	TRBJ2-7	TGTGCCAGCAGCTTAACCGCAGGGGCTACCTACGAGCAGTACTTC	CASSLTAGATYEQYF
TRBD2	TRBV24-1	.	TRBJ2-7	TGTGCCAGCAGCCCCGGGACTAGCGGGAGGTGGTCTCCGGAGGAGCAGTACTTC	CASSPGTSGRWSPEEQYF
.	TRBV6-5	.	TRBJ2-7	TGTGCCAGCAGCCACGGGCCCTGGGAGCAGTACTTC	CASSHGPWEQYF
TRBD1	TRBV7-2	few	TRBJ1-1	TGTGCCAGCAGCTTAGTGACAGGGAAAATGAACACTGAAGCTTTCTTT	CASSLVTGKMNTEAFF
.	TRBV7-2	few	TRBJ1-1	TGTGCCAGCAGCTTACCCTTTTCCACTGAAGCTTTCTTT	CASSLPFSTEAFF
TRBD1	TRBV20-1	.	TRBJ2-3	TGCAGTGCTTCAGGACAGGGGGGTCGGGATACGCAGTATTTT	CSASGQGGRDTQYF
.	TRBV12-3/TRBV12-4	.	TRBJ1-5	TGTGCCAGCAGCCATCGTCTACCGGAGCCCCAGCATTTT	CASSHRLPEPQHF
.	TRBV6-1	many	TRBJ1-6	TGTGCCAGCGGGGACGACTGGGGCGGGTCACCCCTCCACTTT	CASGDDWGGSPLHF
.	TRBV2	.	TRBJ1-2	TGTGCCAGCAGTGAAGGGGTTGGGAGAAATGGCTACACCTTC	CASSEGVGRNGYTF
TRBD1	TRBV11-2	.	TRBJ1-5	TGTGCCAGCAGCCCCGGGACAGGGATTTATAGCAATCAGCCCCAGCATTTT	CASSPGTGIYSNQPQHF
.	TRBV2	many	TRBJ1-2	TGTGCCAGCACCCGGGACGGTTGGGACGGTGGCTACACCTTC	CASTRDGWDGGYTF
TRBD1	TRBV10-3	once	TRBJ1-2	TGTGCCATCAGTGAGAGGGGGCGCGGGGGCTACACCTTC	CAISERGRGGYTF
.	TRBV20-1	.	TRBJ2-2	TGCAGTGCTAGAGATGGCGGGACGCTTACCGGGGAGCTGTTTTTT	CSARDGGTLTGELFF
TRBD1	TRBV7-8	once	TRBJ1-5	TGTGCCAGCAGCCAAGATTTGGGGACAGATGGAAGGCAGCCCCAGCATTTT	CASSQDLGTDGRQPQHF
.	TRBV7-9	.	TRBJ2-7	TGTGCCAGCAGCGGGGGGTCCCATTCCTACGAGCAGTACTTC	CASSGGSHSYEQYF
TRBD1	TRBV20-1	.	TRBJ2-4	TGCAGTGCACCGAGGGGGCCCGAAAACATTCAGTACTTC	CSAPRGPENIQYF
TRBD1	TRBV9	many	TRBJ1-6	TGTGCCAGCAGCGAGGACGGGGACAGGGGAAATTCACCCCTCCACTTT	CASSEDGDRGNSPLHF
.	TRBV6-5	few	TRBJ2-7	TGTGCCAGCAGTTACGGATTGGGGGCCGATTTCCTCTACGAGCAGTACTTC	CASSYGLGADFLYEQYF
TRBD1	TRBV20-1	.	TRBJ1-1	TGCAGTGCTTACGGTCCAGGGGGCTGGGACACTGAAGCTTTCTTT	CSAYGPGGWDTEAFF
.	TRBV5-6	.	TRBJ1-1	TGTGCCAGCAGCTTGAAGGCAGAAGGGATAGCTTTCTTT	CASSLKAEGIAFF
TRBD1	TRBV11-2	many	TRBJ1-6	TGTGCCAGCAGCTCTCTATTATGGACAGGGGAATCTTCACCCCTCCACTTT	CASSSLLWTGESSPLHF
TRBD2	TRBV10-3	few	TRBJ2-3	TGTGCCATCAGTGGTCAAGCGGGAGGGGTAGATACGCAGTATTTT	CAISGQAGGVDTQYF
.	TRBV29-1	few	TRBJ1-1	TGCAGCGTTGAGGCTATCGTGGTGAACACTGAAGCTTTCTTT	CSVEAIVVNTEAFF
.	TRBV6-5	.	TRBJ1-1	TGTGCCAGCAGTTACACCGGACCTAACACTGAAGCTTTCTTT	CASSYTGPNTEAFF
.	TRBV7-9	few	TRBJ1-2	TGTGCCAGCAGCTTGGTAGGGAAGAGCTATGGCTACACCTTC	CASSLVGKSYGYTF
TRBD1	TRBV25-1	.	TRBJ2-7	TGTGCCAGCGGAGTGGACAGGTTCTACTACGAGCAGTACTTC	CASGVDRFYYEQYF
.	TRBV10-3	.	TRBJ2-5	TGTGCCATCAGTGAGAGGGGCCCAGAGACCCAGTACTTC	CAISERGPETQYF
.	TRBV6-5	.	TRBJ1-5	TGTGCCAGCAGTCCCGGACAGAGGGATCAGCCCCAGCATTTT	CASSPGQRDQPQHF
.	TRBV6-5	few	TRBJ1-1	TGTGCCAGCACAATCCTGAACACTGAAGCTTTCTTT	CASTILNTEAFF
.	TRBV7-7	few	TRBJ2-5	TGTGCCAGCTCACCCGTAACAGGAAACCAAGAGACCCAGTACTTC	CASSPVTGNQETQYF
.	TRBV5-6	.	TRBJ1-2	TGTGCCAGCAGGAGATTCGGAGGATCGAATGGCTACACCTTC	CASRRFGGSNGYTF
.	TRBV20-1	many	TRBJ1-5	TGCAGTGCCACCTACGGAGTCGATCAGCCCCAGCATTTT	CSATYGVDQPQHF
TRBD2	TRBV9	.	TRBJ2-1	TGTGCCAGCAGCGTAGGCCTAGCGGGGGCATACAATGAGCAGTTCTTC	CASSVGLAGAYNEQFF
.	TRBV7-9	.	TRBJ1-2	TGTGTCAGCAGCCCGTGGCAGCCCCCTAACTATGGCTACACCTTC	CVSSPWQPPNYGYTF
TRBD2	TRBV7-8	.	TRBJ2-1	TGTGCCAGCAGCTTAGTGGCGGGAGGGGACAATGAGCAGTTCTTC	CASSLVAGGDNEQFF
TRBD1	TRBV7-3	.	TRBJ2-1	TGTGCCAGCAGCCAAGTGACAGGGGGTGCCTACAATGAGCAGTTCTTC	CASSQVTGGAYNEQFF
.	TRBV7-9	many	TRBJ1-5	TGTGCCAGCAGCTTAGGGACACAAAGCAATCAGCCCCAGCATTTT	CASSLGTQSNQPQHF
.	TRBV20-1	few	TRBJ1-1	TGCAGTGCTAGAGTCGTCAGTCCAGGGCTGGGGACTGAAGCTTTCTTT	CSARVVSPGLGTEAFF
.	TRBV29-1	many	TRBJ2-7	TGCAGCGTTGGAAGGAGGAGCTCCTACGAGCAGTACTTC	CSVGRRSSYEQYF
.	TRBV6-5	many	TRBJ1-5	TGTGCCAGCAGTAAAGGGGGATGGGCGAATCAGCCCCAGCATTTT	CASSKGGWANQPQHF
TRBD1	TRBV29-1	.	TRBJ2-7	TGCAGCGTTGATAAACCGGAGACAGGGTTCAACGAGCAGTACTTC	CSVDKPETGFNEQYF
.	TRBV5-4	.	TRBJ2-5	TGTGCCAGCAGCTTGCCTCTTCAAGAGACCCAGTACTTC	CASSLPLQETQYF